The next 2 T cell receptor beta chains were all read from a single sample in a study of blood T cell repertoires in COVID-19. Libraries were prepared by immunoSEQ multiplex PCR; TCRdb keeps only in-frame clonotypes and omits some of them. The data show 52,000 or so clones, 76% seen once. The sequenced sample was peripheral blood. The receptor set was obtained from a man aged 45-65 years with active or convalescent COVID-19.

The CDR3 is CASSRLDPGKNGYTF. In DNA, the CDR3 is TGTGCCAGCAGCCGGCTAGATCCAGGGAAGAATGGCTACACCTTC. The rearrangement uses TRBV3-1 (or the pseudogene TRBV3-2) and TRBJ1-2; D possibly corresponds to TRBD1 (5 bases). Germline V CDR1 and CDR2: LGHDT, YNNKEL (reference sequence). V shed 4 bases and J shed 6 bases, with 18 bases lying between them. The CDR3 consists of 15 residues.

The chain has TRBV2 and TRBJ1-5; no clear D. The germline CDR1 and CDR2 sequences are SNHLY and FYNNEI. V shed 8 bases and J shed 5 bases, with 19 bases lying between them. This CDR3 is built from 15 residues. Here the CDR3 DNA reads TGTGCCAGCGCACTGACCTCGCGGAGGGATCAGCCCCAGCATTTT. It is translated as CASALTSRRDQPQHF.